The rows below give T cell receptor beta chains drawn from one sample of a study of blood T cells in healthy people across ages. TCRdb called the 5' RACE reads again in MiXCR, with one record for every CDR3 protein. The sample yields approximately 1.5 million distinct CDR3 sequences, approximately 42% seen once. Sequencing was performed on blood. Receptors originate from a woman aged 18-29 years in good health. The CDR3 runs from the conserved cysteine through the conserved F or W. Each record gives: clone size, D gene, J gene, V gene, CDR3 protein, CDR3 DNA. The D gene is left open where the match is weak. Where a row states a size, it is once, few, many or the class of an expanded clone; other rows omit it.

clone size: -; D gene: -; J gene: TRBJ1-5; V gene: TRBV20-1; CDR3 protein: CSARGPGPGGSWHF; CDR3 DNA: TGCAGTGCTAGGGGACCCGGTCCGGGGGGATCTTGGCATTTT
clone size: -; D gene: -; J gene: TRBJ1-1; V gene: TRBV27; CDR3 protein: CASSSSGGLFEAFF; CDR3 DNA: TGTGCCAGCAGTTCGTCCGGGGGCTTGTTTGAAGCTTTCTTT
clone size: -; D gene: TRBD1; J gene: TRBJ1-1; V gene: TRBV7-2; CDR3 protein: CASTDRRLVQNTEAFF; CDR3 DNA: TGTGCCAGCACGGACAGGCGACTCGTCCAGAACACTGAAGCTTTCTTT
clone size: -; D gene: TRBD1; J gene: TRBJ1-1; V gene: TRBV6-2/TRBV6-3; CDR3 protein: CASSYTTGQGGTEAFF; CDR3 DNA: TGTGCCAGCAGTTACACAACCGGACAGGGTGGGACTGAAGCTTTCTTT
clone size: few; D gene: TRBD1; J gene: TRBJ1-5; V gene: TRBV2; CDR3 protein: CASRGDSDSNQPQHF; CDR3 DNA: TGTGCCAGCAGAGGGGACAGCGATAGCAATCAGCCCCAGCATTTT
clone size: -; D gene: -; J gene: TRBJ2-3; V gene: TRBV9; CDR3 protein: CASSVTAATGTQYF; CDR3 DNA: TGTGCCAGCAGCGTAACGGCCGCCACAGGTACGCAGTATTTT
clone size: few; D gene: TRBD1; J gene: TRBJ1-5; V gene: TRBV4-1; CDR3 protein: CASSQDRDRPQPQHF; CDR3 DNA: TGCGCCAGCAGCCAGGACCGGGACAGGCCACAGCCCCAGCATTTT
clone size: few; D gene: TRBD2; J gene: TRBJ2-7; V gene: TRBV18; CDR3 protein: CASSQGPQGGEQYF; CDR3 DNA: TGTGCCAGCTCACAGGGACCGCAGGGAGGGGAGCAGTACTTC
clone size: -; D gene: -; J gene: TRBJ2-5; V gene: TRBV9; CDR3 protein: CVCRRGQGETQYF; CDR3 DNA: TGTGTCTGCCGCCGGGGGCAAGGGGAGACCCAGTACTTC
clone size: few; D gene: TRBD2; J gene: TRBJ2-7; V gene: TRBV6-5; CDR3 protein: CASSQGLVAYEQYF; CDR3 DNA: TGTGCCAGCAGTCAGGGACTAGTGGCCTACGAGCAGTACTTC
clone size: few; D gene: -; J gene: TRBJ1-2; V gene: TRBV24-1; CDR3 protein: CATSDLGRSYGYTF; CDR3 DNA: TGTGCCACCAGTGATCTCGGACGAAGCTATGGCTACACCTTC
clone size: many; D gene: TRBD2; J gene: TRBJ2-3; V gene: TRBV4-3; CDR3 protein: CASSQDWNSGHTSTDTQYF; CDR3 DNA: TGCGCCAGCAGCCAAGACTGGAATAGCGGGCATACTAGCACAGATACGCAGTATTTT
clone size: -; D gene: -; J gene: TRBJ1-2; V gene: TRBV29-1; CDR3 protein: CSVGVVAGGYTF; CDR3 DNA: TGCAGCGTTGGTGTCGTGGCGGGGGGCTACACCTTC
clone size: -; D gene: TRBD1; J gene: TRBJ2-7; V gene: TRBV20-1; CDR3 protein: CSASTGANEQYF; CDR3 DNA: TGCAGTGCTTCAACAGGGGCCAACGAGCAGTACTTC
clone size: -; D gene: -; J gene: TRBJ2-7; V gene: TRBV20-1; CDR3 protein: CSATRESIYNEQYF; CDR3 DNA: TGCAGTGCTACTAGGGAGTCGATCTACAATGAGCAGTACTTC
clone size: -; D gene: -; J gene: TRBJ1-5; V gene: TRBV5-1; CDR3 protein: CASSPFATDESNQPQHF; CDR3 DNA: TGCGCCAGCAGCCCCTTCGCCACCGACGAGAGCAATCAGCCCCAGCATTTT
clone size: few; D gene: -; J gene: TRBJ2-1; V gene: TRBV19; CDR3 protein: CASISKDKHNEQFF; CDR3 DNA: TGTGCCAGTATCAGTAAGGACAAGCACAATGAGCAGTTCTTC
clone size: many; D gene: TRBD1; J gene: TRBJ2-7; V gene: TRBV6-5; CDR3 protein: CASSYRGQGSYEQYF; CDR3 DNA: TGTGCCAGCAGTTACAGGGGACAGGGGTCCTACGAGCAGTACTTC
clone size: once; D gene: -; J gene: TRBJ1-3; V gene: TRBV4-1; CDR3 protein: CASSHPGLGNTIYF; CDR3 DNA: TGCGCCAGCAGCCACCCCGGTCTTGGAAACACCATATATTTT
clone size: -; D gene: -; J gene: TRBJ1-4; V gene: TRBV27; CDR3 protein: CASRFRAGEKLFF; CDR3 DNA: TGTGCCAGCAGGTTCAGGGCAGGGGAAAAACTGTTTTTT
clone size: few; D gene: -; J gene: TRBJ2-1; V gene: TRBV5-6; CDR3 protein: CASSLQDNEQFF; CDR3 DNA: TGTGCCAGCAGCTTACAGGACAATGAGCAGTTCTTC
clone size: few; D gene: -; J gene: TRBJ2-1; V gene: TRBV7-2; CDR3 protein: CASSLVVNGELPLDEQFF; CDR3 DNA: TGTGCCAGCAGCTTAGTAGTTAATGGGGAGCTTCCCCTCGATGAGCAGTTCTTC
clone size: -; D gene: -; J gene: TRBJ2-5; V gene: TRBV20-1; CDR3 protein: CSARPPRRETQYF; CDR3 DNA: TGCAGTGCTAGACCCCCCAGGCGAGAGACCCAGTACTTC
clone size: -; D gene: -; J gene: TRBJ2-3; V gene: TRBV9; CDR3 protein: CASSVGGTRTDTRYF; CDR3 DNA: TGTGCCAGCAGCGTAGGAGGGACCCGCACAGATACGCGGTATTTT
clone size: -; D gene: -; J gene: TRBJ2-7; V gene: TRBV7-9; CDR3 protein: CASSPLGEYEQYF; CDR3 DNA: TGTGCCAGCAGCCCTCTGGGGGAATACGAGCAGTACTTC
clone size: -; D gene: TRBD1; J gene: TRBJ2-3; V gene: TRBV6-1; CDR3 protein: CASLRDRGADTQYF; CDR3 DNA: TGTGCCAGCCTCCGGGACAGGGGTGCAGATACGCAGTATTTT
clone size: -; D gene: -; J gene: TRBJ2-7; V gene: TRBV29-1; CDR3 protein: CSVAQVTEQYF; CDR3 DNA: TGCAGCGTTGCACAGGTCACCGAGCAGTACTTC
clone size: -; D gene: -; J gene: TRBJ2-5; V gene: TRBV6-2/TRBV6-3; CDR3 protein: CASTSVLVKPQETQYF; CDR3 DNA: TGTGCCAGCACCTCCGTCCTAGTCAAACCCCAAGAGACCCAGTACTTC
clone size: -; D gene: -; J gene: TRBJ2-1; V gene: TRBV4-2; CDR3 protein: CASSQEQNSYNERFF; CDR3 DNA: TGTGCCAGCAGCCAAGAACAAAACTCCTACAATGAGCGGTTCTTC
clone size: -; D gene: -; J gene: TRBJ1-5; V gene: TRBV29-1; CDR3 protein: CSVEYGLGQPQHF; CDR3 DNA: TGCAGCGTTGAATACGGCCTTGGTCAGCCCCAGCATTTT
clone size: -; D gene: TRBD2; J gene: TRBJ2-1; V gene: TRBV9; CDR3 protein: CASSGKSGGAVNEQFF; CDR3 DNA: TGTGCCAGCAGCGGAAAGAGCGGGGGGGCCGTCAATGAGCAGTTCTTC
clone size: few; D gene: -; J gene: TRBJ2-7; V gene: TRBV6-5; CDR3 protein: CASSTTGSLHYEQYF; CDR3 DNA: TGTGCCAGCAGTACAACCGGGAGCCTACACTACGAGCAGTACTTC
clone size: many; D gene: TRBD2; J gene: TRBJ2-3; V gene: TRBV7-2; CDR3 protein: CASSLVSGGTDTQYF; CDR3 DNA: TGTGCCAGCAGCTTAGTTAGCGGGGGAACAGATACGCAGTATTTT
clone size: -; D gene: TRBD2; J gene: TRBJ2-7; V gene: TRBV11-2; CDR3 protein: CASRHIAGGKDYEQYF; CDR3 DNA: TGTGCCAGCAGACATATAGCGGGAGGTAAAGACTACGAGCAGTACTTC
clone size: -; D gene: -; J gene: TRBJ2-3; V gene: TRBV4-1; CDR3 protein: CASSQWYTDTQYF; CDR3 DNA: TGCGCCAGCAGCCAGTGGTACACAGATACGCAGTATTTT
clone size: -; D gene: -; J gene: TRBJ2-1; V gene: TRBV27; CDR3 protein: CASSFATYNEQFF; CDR3 DNA: TGTGCCAGCAGTTTCGCCACCTACAATGAGCAGTTCTTC
clone size: once; D gene: TRBD2; J gene: TRBJ2-3; V gene: TRBV20-1; CDR3 protein: CSADRGSGGPPGTDTQYF; CDR3 DNA: TGCAGTGCGGACCGAGGGAGCGGGGGGCCTCCGGGCACAGATACGCAGTATTTT
clone size: -; D gene: -; J gene: TRBJ2-5; V gene: TRBV7-2; CDR3 protein: CTISLALGVETQYF; CDR3 DNA: TGTACCATCAGCTTAGCGCTAGGTGTGGAGACCCAGTACTTC
clone size: -; D gene: TRBD2; J gene: TRBJ2-3; V gene: TRBV7-2; CDR3 protein: CASSLRSASGGRTDTQYF; CDR3 DNA: TGTGCCAGCAGCTTAAGGTCGGCGAGCGGGGGCCGCACAGATACGCAGTATTTT
clone size: -; D gene: -; J gene: TRBJ1-5; V gene: TRBV20-1; CDR3 protein: CSARIGGALNQPQHF; CDR3 DNA: TGCAGTGCTAGAATTGGGGGCGCCCTCAATCAGCCCCAGCATTTT
clone size: once; D gene: TRBD1; J gene: TRBJ2-7; V gene: TRBV29-1; CDR3 protein: CSVETGDYEQYF; CDR3 DNA: TGCAGCGTTGAGACAGGGGACTACGAGCAGTACTTC
clone size: -; D gene: -; J gene: TRBJ1-2; V gene: TRBV4-3; CDR3 protein: CASSQAAQRTYGYTF; CDR3 DNA: TGCGCCAGCAGCCAAGCGGCGCAGCGAACCTATGGCTACACCTTC
clone size: -; D gene: TRBD2; J gene: TRBJ2-7; V gene: TRBV28; CDR3 protein: CASSPTRLAESSYEQYF; CDR3 DNA: TGTGCCAGCAGTCCCACCCGACTAGCGGAGAGCTCCTACGAGCAGTACTTC
clone size: few; D gene: -; J gene: TRBJ1-1; V gene: TRBV28; CDR3 protein: CASSFRPRDTEAFF; CDR3 DNA: TGTGCCAGCAGTTTCCGACCCAGGGACACTGAAGCTTTCTTT
clone size: -; D gene: TRBD2; J gene: TRBJ2-5; V gene: TRBV24-1; CDR3 protein: CATSDRTSGGLNEQYF; CDR3 DNA: TGTGCCACCAGTGACCGGACTAGCGGGGGACTTAATGAGCAGTACTTC
clone size: -; D gene: TRBD1; J gene: TRBJ1-2; V gene: TRBV27; CDR3 protein: CASRPPGQGYGGYTF; CDR3 DNA: TGTGCCAGCAGGCCTCCAGGACAGGGGTACGGGGGCTACACCTTC
clone size: -; D gene: -; J gene: TRBJ1-4; V gene: TRBV7-2; CDR3 protein: CASSSYRDPTNEKLFF; CDR3 DNA: TGTGCCAGCAGCTCATACAGGGACCCAACTAATGAAAAACTGTTTTTT
clone size: -; D gene: TRBD1; J gene: TRBJ1-1; V gene: TRBV20-1; CDR3 protein: CSARSWDRGTEAFF; CDR3 DNA: TGCAGTGCTAGGTCCTGGGACAGGGGAACTGAAGCTTTCTTT
clone size: -; D gene: -; J gene: TRBJ2-4; V gene: TRBV6-5; CDR3 protein: CASSLKQGWRNIQYF; CDR3 DNA: TGTGCCAGCAGTTTGAAACAGGGATGGCGAAACATTCAGTACTTC
clone size: many; D gene: -; J gene: TRBJ1-5; V gene: TRBV12-3/TRBV12-4; CDR3 protein: CASSLVGNQPQHF; CDR3 DNA: TGCGCCAGCAGCTTGGTGGGCAATCAGCCCCAGCATTTT
clone size: -; D gene: TRBD1; J gene: TRBJ1-4; V gene: TRBV5-1; CDR3 protein: CASSTGTEGEKLFF; CDR3 DNA: TGCGCCAGCAGCACCGGGACAGAGGGTGAAAAACTGTTTTTT
clone size: -; D gene: TRBD1; J gene: TRBJ2-4; V gene: TRBV28; CDR3 protein: CASSLPGTGGDIQYF; CDR3 DNA: TGTGCCAGCAGTTTACCCGGGACAGGTGGAGACATTCAGTACTTC
clone size: few; D gene: TRBD2; J gene: TRBJ2-1; V gene: TRBV4-1; CDR3 protein: CASRGLAGGREQFF; CDR3 DNA: TGCGCCAGCAGGGGACTAGCGGGAGGCCGTGAGCAGTTCTTC
clone size: -; D gene: TRBD2; J gene: TRBJ2-7; V gene: TRBV6-5; CDR3 protein: CASRDLLSGRVYEQYF; CDR3 DNA: TGTGCCAGCAGAGATCTTCTAAGCGGGAGAGTTTACGAGCAGTACTTC
clone size: -; D gene: TRBD1; J gene: TRBJ2-3; V gene: TRBV19; CDR3 protein: CASTQGDGYTDTQYF; CDR3 DNA: TGTGCCAGTACCCAGGGGGACGGCTACACAGATACGCAGTATTTT
clone size: many; D gene: TRBD2; J gene: TRBJ2-7; V gene: TRBV6-6; CDR3 protein: CASSSLGAGGNEQYF; CDR3 DNA: TGTGCCAGCAGTTCCCTGGGAGCGGGGGGTAACGAGCAGTACTTC
clone size: -; D gene: -; J gene: TRBJ2-3; V gene: TRBV7-8; CDR3 protein: CASSPQSDTQYF; CDR3 DNA: TGTGCCAGCAGTCCACAGTCAGATACGCAGTATTTT
clone size: few; D gene: TRBD2; J gene: TRBJ2-3; V gene: TRBV7-9; CDR3 protein: CASNEVSGISTDTQYF; CDR3 DNA: TGTGCCAGCAACGAGGTTAGCGGGATAAGCACAGATACGCAGTATTTT
clone size: -; D gene: TRBD1; J gene: TRBJ1-1; V gene: TRBV20-1; CDR3 protein: CSARGGQGTEAFF; CDR3 DNA: TGCAGTGCTAGAGGCGGACAGGGGACTGAAGCTTTCTTT